Sequencing of this T cell receptor beta chain was carried out in a study of blood T cell repertoires in COVID-19. Overall study: COVID-19 samples, acute and convalescent, were from the United States, Italy and Spain. In each case, the material was cDNA or gDNA derived from T cells, B-cell-depleted T cells, or PBMCs.

Per the original methods: Amplification of reference gene primers was used by the study to estimate nucleated cell counts. This table comes from immunoSEQ multiplex PCR, and its TCRdb copy is limited to in-frame clones, with some not included. V and J calls and clone size are given by that table; D and trimming were obtained from the DNA. The sample includes under 80,000 clones, about four fifths of them seen just once. The clonotype originates from an elderly woman with active or convalescent COVID-19. The sequenced sample consisted of peripheral blood.

The CDR3 nucleotides are TGTGCCAGCAGGAAAGGGGACTCCCCGGGGGAGCAGTTCTTC. This codes for CASRKGDSPGEQFF. The chain uses TRBV7-3 and TRBJ2-1, with D perhaps TRBD2 (6 bases). Per germline, CDR1 SGHTA and CDR2 FQGTGA. CDR3 length: 14 residues. V was clipped by 6 bases and J by 10 bases, with 19 bases between them.